This TCR beta chain was obtained from a study of a mutant IDH1 vaccine in newly diagnosed glioma. Time point described: baseline, week 1 (first vaccination visit). Treatment specified: pre-vaccination baseline after standard-of-care therapy. From germline, CDR1 is SGHAT and CDR2 FQNNGV. CDR3 length equals 16 residues. Trimming took 0 bases from V and 9 from J, leaving 18 bases between them. The assay was immunoSEQ multiplex PCR, and TCRdb's table has in-frame clones only and misses some. The data hold about 66,000 clones, with 80% to 90% observed a single time. This specimen was PBMCs, taken from a glioma patient treated with radiotherapy, temozolomide or both. The chain has TRBV11-2 and TRBJ2-1, with D perhaps TRBD1 or TRBD2 (5 bases each). The receptor comes from a man aged 25 to 40 with glioma. The CDR3 sequence: CASSLEGVSGRAEQFF. For the CDR3, the DNA is TGTGCCAGCAGCTTAGAGGGGGTTTCTGGCAGGGCTGAGCAGTTCTTC.